This TCR beta chain was recovered during a study of monozygotic twins with cystic fibrosis. Study-wide results and caveats: Co-twins had the most similar V usage for 13 of 16 pairs, J for 8. Age, concordance and disease severity did not associate with shared CDR3 numbers.

Clones were sequenced by immunoSEQ multiplex PCR, and TCRdb holds only the in-frame ones, with some missing. This table has about 29,000 clones, 70% to 90% appearing once. Germline-derived CDR1 and CDR2 are SNHLY and FYNNEI. The CDR3 length is 15 residues. V lost 8 bases, J lost 2 bases, and 7 bases stayed unmatched. In regard to this clone: Its cognate antigen is unknown.

Sequencing was done on a sample of blood. This receptor was taken from a girl between 2 and 10 years old with cystic fibrosis. The chain couples TRBV2 to TRBJ2-7; 12 bases align to TRBD2. The CDR3 reads CASVTTSGRTYEQYF. The CDR3 DNA sequence: TGTGCCAGCGTGACGACTAGCGGGAGAACCTACGAGCAGTACTTC.